This T cell receptor (beta chain) was recovered during a study of blood T cell repertoires in COVID-19. Per the authors' pipeline: Amplification with reference gene primers provided the estimates of nucleated cell counts. Profiled with immunoSEQ multiplex PCR; TCRdb holds only in-frame clones, not every one. V and J calls and clone size follow that table, whereas D and trimming were derived from the DNA. Here the sample spans over 250,000 clones, approximately 83% being singletons. Germline V gene sequence: CDR1 SEHNR, CDR2 FQNEAQ (reference sequence). Between the trimmed V and J ends, which lost 5 bases and 0 bases, there was a span of 10 bases. The CDR3 has 14 residues.

The genes are TRBV7-9 and TRBJ1-1; D gene ambiguous. The source is a woman aged 70-85 years with acute or convalescent COVID-19. Input material: peripheral blood. The CDR3 reads CASSLFSMNTEAFF. In DNA form, the CDR3 reads TGTGCCAGCAGCCTATTCTCTATGAACACTGAAGCTTTCTTT.